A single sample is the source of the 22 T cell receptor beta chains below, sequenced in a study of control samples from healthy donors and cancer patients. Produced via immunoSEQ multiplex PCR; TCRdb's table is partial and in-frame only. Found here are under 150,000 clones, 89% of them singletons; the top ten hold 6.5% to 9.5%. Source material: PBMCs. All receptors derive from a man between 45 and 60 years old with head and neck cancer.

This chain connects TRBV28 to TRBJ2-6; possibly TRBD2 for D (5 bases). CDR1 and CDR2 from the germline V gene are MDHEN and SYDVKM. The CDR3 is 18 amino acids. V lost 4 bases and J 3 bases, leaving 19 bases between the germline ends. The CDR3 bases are TGTGCCAGCAGTTCGGTCGGCGTATTGAGGGTTGGGGCCAACGTCCTGACTTTC. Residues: CASSSVGVLRVGANVLTF.

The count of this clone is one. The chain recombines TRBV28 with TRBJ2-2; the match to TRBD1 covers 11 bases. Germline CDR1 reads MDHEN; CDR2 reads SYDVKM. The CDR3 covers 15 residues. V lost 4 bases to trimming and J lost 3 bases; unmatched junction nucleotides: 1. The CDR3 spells CASSSGQGDTGELFF. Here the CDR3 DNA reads TGTGCCAGCAGTTCGGGACAGGGGGACACCGGGGAGCTGTTTTTT.

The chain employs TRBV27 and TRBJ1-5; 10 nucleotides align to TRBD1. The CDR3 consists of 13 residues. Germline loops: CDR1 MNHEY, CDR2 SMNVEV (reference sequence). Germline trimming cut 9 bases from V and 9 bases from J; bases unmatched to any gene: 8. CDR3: CASSGQGVGPQHF. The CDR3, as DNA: TGTGCCAGTTCCGGACAGGGGGTAGGGCCCCAGCATTTT.

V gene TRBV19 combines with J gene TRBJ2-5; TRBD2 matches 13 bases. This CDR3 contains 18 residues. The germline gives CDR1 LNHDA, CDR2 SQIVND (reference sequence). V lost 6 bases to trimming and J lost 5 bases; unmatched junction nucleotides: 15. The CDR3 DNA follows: TGTGCCAGTAGCCGAATGAGAGGGGGACTAGCGGGGAGCGAGACCCAGTACTTC. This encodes CASSRMRGGLAGSETQYF.

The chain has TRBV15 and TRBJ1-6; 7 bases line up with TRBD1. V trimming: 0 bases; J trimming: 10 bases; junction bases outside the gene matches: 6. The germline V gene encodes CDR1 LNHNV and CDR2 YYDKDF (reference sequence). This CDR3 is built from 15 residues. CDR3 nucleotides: TGTGCCACCAGCAGAGAGACAGGGTGGGGATCACCCCTCCACTTT. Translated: CATSRETGWGSPLHF.

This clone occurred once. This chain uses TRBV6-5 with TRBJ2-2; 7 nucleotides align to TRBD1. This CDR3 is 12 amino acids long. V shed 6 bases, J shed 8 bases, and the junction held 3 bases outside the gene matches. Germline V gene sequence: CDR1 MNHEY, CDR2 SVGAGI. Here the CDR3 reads CASRPTGGELFF. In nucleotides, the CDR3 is TGTGCCAGCAGGCCGACAGGGGGGGAGCTGTTTTTT.

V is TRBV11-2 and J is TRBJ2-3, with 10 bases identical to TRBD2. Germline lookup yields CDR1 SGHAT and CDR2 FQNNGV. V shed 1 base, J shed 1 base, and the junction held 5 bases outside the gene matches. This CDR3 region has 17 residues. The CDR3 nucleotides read TGTGCCAGCAGCTTAGGGGTAGCGGGGGGCCGCACAGATACGCAGTATTTT. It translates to CASSLGVAGGRTDTQYF.

The CDR3 sequence: CATSDLTPPNSPLHF. CDR3 DNA sequence: TGTGCCACCAGTGATTTGACCCCACCGAATTCACCCCTCCACTTT. The rearrangement joins TRBV24-1 to TRBJ1-6, with no clear D. Between the trimmed V and J ends, which lost 0 bases and 7 bases, there was a span of 9 bases. The CDR3 runs to 15 residues. The V gene's germline CDR1 is KGHDR and CDR2 SFDVKD.

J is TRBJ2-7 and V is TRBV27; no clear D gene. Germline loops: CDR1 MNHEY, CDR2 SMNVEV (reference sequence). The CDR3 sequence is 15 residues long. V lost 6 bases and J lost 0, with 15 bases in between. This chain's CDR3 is CASSLKLDRSYEQYF. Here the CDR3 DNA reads TGTGCCAGCAGCCTGAAACTGGACCGCTCCTACGAGCAGTACTTC.

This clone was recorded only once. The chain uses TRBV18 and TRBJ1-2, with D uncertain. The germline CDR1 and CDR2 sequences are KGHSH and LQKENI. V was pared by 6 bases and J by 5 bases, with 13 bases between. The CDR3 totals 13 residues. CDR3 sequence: CASSDQELYGYTF. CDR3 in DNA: TGTGCCAGCTCTGACCAAGAGCTTTATGGCTACACCTTC.

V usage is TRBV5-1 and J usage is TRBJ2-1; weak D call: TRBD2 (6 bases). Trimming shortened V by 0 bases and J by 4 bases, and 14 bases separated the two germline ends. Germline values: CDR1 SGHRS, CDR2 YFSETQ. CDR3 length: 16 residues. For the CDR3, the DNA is TGCGCCAGCAGCTTGGGGGGGACTCGAGGATACAATGAGCAGTTCTTC. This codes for CASSLGGTRGYNEQFF.

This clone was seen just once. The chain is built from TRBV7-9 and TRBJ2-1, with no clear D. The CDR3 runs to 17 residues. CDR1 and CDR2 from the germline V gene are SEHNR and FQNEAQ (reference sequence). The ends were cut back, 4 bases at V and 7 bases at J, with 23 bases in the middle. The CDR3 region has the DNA TGTGCCAGCAGCTCCCTCGATCCGCTCCAGGCCTTTAATGAGCAGTTCTTC. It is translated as CASSSLDPLQAFNEQFF.

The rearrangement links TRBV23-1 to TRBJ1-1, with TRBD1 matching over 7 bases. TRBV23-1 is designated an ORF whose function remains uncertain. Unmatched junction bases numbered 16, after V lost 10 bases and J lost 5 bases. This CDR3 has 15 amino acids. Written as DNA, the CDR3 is TGCGCCAACCCCGACAGGGCCAACGGGGAGACTGAAGCTTTCTTT. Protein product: CANPDRANGETEAFF.

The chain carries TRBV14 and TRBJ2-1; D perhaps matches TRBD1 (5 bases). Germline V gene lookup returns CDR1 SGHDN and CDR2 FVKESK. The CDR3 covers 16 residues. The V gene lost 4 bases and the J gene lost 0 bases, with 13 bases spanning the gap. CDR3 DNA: TGTGCCAGCAGCCCGACAGTCTCTGTCTCCTACAATGAGCAGTTCTTC. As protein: CASSPTVSVSYNEQFF.

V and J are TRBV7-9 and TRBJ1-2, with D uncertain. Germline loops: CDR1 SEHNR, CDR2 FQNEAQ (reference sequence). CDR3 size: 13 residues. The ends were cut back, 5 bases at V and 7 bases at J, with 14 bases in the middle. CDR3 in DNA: TGTGCCAGCAGCCACCAAAGATTGGGTGGCTACACCTTC. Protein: CASSHQRLGGYTF.

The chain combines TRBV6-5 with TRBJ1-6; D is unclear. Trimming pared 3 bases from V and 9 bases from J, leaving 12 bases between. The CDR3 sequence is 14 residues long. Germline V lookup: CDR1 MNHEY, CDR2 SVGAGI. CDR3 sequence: CASSYRVGFSPLHF. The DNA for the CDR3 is TGTGCCAGCAGTTATAGAGTGGGGTTTTCACCCCTCCACTTT.

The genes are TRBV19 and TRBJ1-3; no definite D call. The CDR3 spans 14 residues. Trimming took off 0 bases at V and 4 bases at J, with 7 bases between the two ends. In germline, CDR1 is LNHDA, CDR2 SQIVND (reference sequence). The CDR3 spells CASSIDGFGNTIYF. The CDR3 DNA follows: TGTGCCAGTAGTATAGACGGCTTCGGAAACACCATATATTTT.

The DNA for the CDR3 is TGTGCCAGCAGCGGGATGGTGAATGAGCAGTTCTTC. Protein sequence: CASSGMVNEQFF. The rearrangement links TRBV6-5 to TRBJ2-1, with a tentative D call TRBD2 (5 bases). This CDR3 contains 12 residues. The V end lost 6 bases, the J end lost 7 bases, and 10 bases lay between the germline ends. CDR1 is MNHEY and CDR2 is SVGAGI in the germline V gene.

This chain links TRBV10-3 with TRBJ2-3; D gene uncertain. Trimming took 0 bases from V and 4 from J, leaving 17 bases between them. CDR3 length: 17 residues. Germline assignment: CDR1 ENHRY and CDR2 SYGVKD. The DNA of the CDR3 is TGTGCCATCAGTGAGTCGAAGGGCTATAGGGAAGCAGATACGCAGTATTTT. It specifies CAISESKGYREADTQYF.

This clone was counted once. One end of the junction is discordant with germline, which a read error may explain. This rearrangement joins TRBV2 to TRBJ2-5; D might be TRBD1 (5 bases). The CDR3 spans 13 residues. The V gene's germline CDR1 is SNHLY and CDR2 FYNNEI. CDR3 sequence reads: CASKEGGQGTQYF. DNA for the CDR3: TGTGCCAGCAAAGAAGGCGGACAAGGGACCCAGTACTTC.

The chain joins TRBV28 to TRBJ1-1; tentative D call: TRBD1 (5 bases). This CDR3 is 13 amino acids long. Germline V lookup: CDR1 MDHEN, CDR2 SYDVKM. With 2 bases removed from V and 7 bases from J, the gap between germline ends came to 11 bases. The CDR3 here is CASSLLRESEAFF. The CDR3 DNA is TGTGCCAGCAGTTTACTCAGGGAGAGTGAAGCTTTCTTT.

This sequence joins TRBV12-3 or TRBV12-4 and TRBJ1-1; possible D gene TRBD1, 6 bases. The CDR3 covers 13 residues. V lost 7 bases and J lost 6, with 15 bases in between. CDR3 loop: CASTLRQVSEAFF. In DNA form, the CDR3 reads TGTGCCAGCACACTACGACAGGTTTCTGAAGCTTTCTTT.